These T cell receptor beta chains were read from a single sample in a study of control samples from healthy donors and cancer patients. TCRdb keeps only in-frame clones here, not all; method: immunoSEQ multiplex PCR. This table has approximately 150,000 clones, about 90% appearing once. Material for sequencing was blood. These receptors all stem from a man younger than 35 in good health. Each CDR3 is given with its conserved first and last residue. A D gene is named only where the DNA matches it firmly. Some rows have no size entry. The others give once, few or many, or a class for an expanded clone.

J gene	D gene	V gene	clone size	CDR3 DNA	CDR3 protein
TRBJ2-5	-	TRBV11-2	-	TGTGCCAGCAGCTTAGTCAGTCCGGAGACCCAGTACTTC	CASSLVSPETQYF
TRBJ2-3	TRBD2	TRBV7-8	-	TGTGCCAGCAGCGTCCCGGGACTAGCGGGGGGCCTGTTAGATACGCAGTATTTT	CASSVPGLAGGLLDTQYF
TRBJ2-7	TRBD1	TRBV15	-	TGTGCCACCAGCAAGCGGGACAGGGGTTACGAGCAGTACTTC	CATSKRDRGYEQYF
TRBJ2-4	TRBD2	TRBV25-1	-	TGTGCCACCAACCTCCCGGGGGGCATTCAGTACTTC	CATNLPGGIQYF
TRBJ2-5	TRBD1	TRBV6-1	-	TGTGCCAGCAGTGAGAACAGGGGGCTCGAGACCCAGTACTTC	CASSENRGLETQYF
TRBJ1-4	-	TRBV12-3/TRBV12-4	-	TGTGCCAGCAGTTTTAGGGGAGAAGAAAAACTGTTTTTT	CASSFRGEEKLFF
TRBJ1-1	-	TRBV29-1	-	TGCAGCGTTGTTCGGAACACTGAAGCTTTCTTT	CSVVRNTEAFF
TRBJ2-5	TRBD1	TRBV7-7	-	TGTGCCAGCAGCCCACAGGGGACGCGTCAAGAGACCCAGTACTTC	CASSPQGTRQETQYF
TRBJ2-3	TRBD2	TRBV4-2	-	TGTGCCAGCAGCCAAGTTACTAGCGGCACAGATACGCAGTATTTT	CASSQVTSGTDTQYF
TRBJ2-7	-	TRBV11-3	-	TGTGCCAGCAGCTTTGGCTTTTCCTACGAGCAGTACTTC	CASSFGFSYEQYF
TRBJ1-4	TRBD1	TRBV11-2	-	TGTGCCAGCAGCTTAGATCTAGGGGGCTCGGAAAAACTGTTTTTT	CASSLDLGGSEKLFF
TRBJ2-3	-	TRBV9	-	TGTGCCAGCAGCGTAGAAGGGCGTTATCGACAGCCATCTAGCACAGATACGCAGTATTTT	CASSVEGRYRQPSSTDTQYF
TRBJ2-1	-	TRBV4-1	-	TGCGCCAGCAGCCCCCGGGAAAACTCCTACAATGAGCAGTTCTTC	CASSPRENSYNEQFF
TRBJ2-3	-	TRBV6-1	-	TGTGCCAGCAGTGAAGCGGGGTCGGCTCTCAGGGATACGCAGTATTTT	CASSEAGSALRDTQYF
TRBJ1-2	TRBD1	TRBV7-9	once	TGTGCCAGCGGGGACCGGGACAGGGTTATCTCCGGCTACACCTTC	CASGDRDRVISGYTF
TRBJ1-3	TRBD1	TRBV7-2	-	TGTGCCAGCAGCGTGGACAGGGTTAGCTCTGGAAACACCATATATTTT	CASSVDRVSSGNTIYF
TRBJ1-6	TRBD1	TRBV20-1	-	TGCAGTGCTAGTGGGGGGACAGGGGGTGCACCCCTCCACTTT	CSASGGTGGAPLHF
TRBJ1-5	-	TRBV6-2/TRBV6-3	once	TGTGCCAGCAGTTCGCCCGGGACCCTGGCCAATCAGCCCCAGCATTTT	CASSSPGTLANQPQHF
TRBJ1-3	-	TRBV28	-	TGTGCCAGCAGTTTCCGTTACCCTGGAAACACCATATATTTT	CASSFRYPGNTIYF
TRBJ2-3	-	TRBV23-1	-	TGCGCCAGCAGTCAATCCCCGCGGGGCACAGATACGCAGTATTTT	CASSQSPRGTDTQYF
TRBJ2-5	-	TRBV20-1	once	TGCAGTGCTCCCGAAGAGACCCAGTACTTC	CSAPEETQYF
TRBJ1-4	-	TRBV25-1	-	TGTGCCAGCAGTGATTTCTCCGGGACGGATAATGAAAAACTGTTTTTT	CASSDFSGTDNEKLFF
TRBJ1-3	-	TRBV28	-	TGTGCCAGCAGTTTGCCGTGGCTCTCTGGAAACACCATATATTTT	CASSLPWLSGNTIYF